The rows below give T cell receptor beta chains drawn from one sample of a study of cytomegalovirus exposure and HLA in healthy donors. Data came from immunoSEQ multiplex PCR; TCRdb stores just in-frame clones and leaves some out. The sample consists of tens of thousands of clones, around 60% of them appearing once. Sequenced input: PBMCs. The receptors derive from a male donor in good health and CMV-seropositive. Each CDR3 is given with its conserved first and last residue. The order of the fields is J gene, D gene, clone size, V gene, CDR3 DNA, CDR3 protein. A D gene is named only where the DNA matches it firmly. Clone size is shown for a subset of rows, as once, few, many or a class of expanded clone.

J gene: TRBJ1-2; D gene: TRBD1; clone size: .; V gene: TRBV4-1; CDR3 DNA: TGCGCCAGCCGACAGGGGGCAGGAGGCTACACCTTC; CDR3 protein: CASRQGAGGYTF
J gene: TRBJ2-3; D gene: .; clone size: .; V gene: TRBV13; CDR3 DNA: TGTGCCAGCAGCCTCCGGGATACGCAGTATTTT; CDR3 protein: CASSLRDTQYF
J gene: TRBJ2-3; D gene: .; clone size: .; V gene: TRBV6-5; CDR3 DNA: TGTGCCAGCAGGACGACTGGCAGCACAGATACGCAGTATTTT; CDR3 protein: CASRTTGSTDTQYF
J gene: TRBJ1-1; D gene: .; clone size: few; V gene: TRBV7-9; CDR3 DNA: TGTGCCAGCAGCTGGGGCCACCCGCCCGCTTTCTTT; CDR3 protein: CASSWGHPPAFF
J gene: TRBJ2-2; D gene: TRBD1; clone size: few; V gene: TRBV6-1; CDR3 DNA: TGTGCCAGCAGGCAGGGACAGACCGGGGAGCTGTTTTTT; CDR3 protein: CASRQGQTGELFF
J gene: TRBJ1-1; D gene: .; clone size: few; V gene: TRBV28; CDR3 DNA: TGTGCCAGCTGGGGGGGGAACCTGAACACTGAAGCTTTCTTT; CDR3 protein: CASWGGNLNTEAFF
J gene: TRBJ2-3; D gene: TRBD1; clone size: .; V gene: TRBV5-1; CDR3 DNA: TGCGCCAGCAGCCAAGGACAGGGAACAGATACGCAGTATTTT; CDR3 protein: CASSQGQGTDTQYF
J gene: TRBJ2-7; D gene: TRBD2; clone size: .; V gene: TRBV18; CDR3 DNA: TGTGCCAGCTCACCATCGGCCGGACTAGCGACGGTGCACTTC; CDR3 protein: CASSPSAGLATVHF
J gene: TRBJ1-2; D gene: TRBD1; clone size: .; V gene: TRBV11-2; CDR3 DNA: TGTGCCAGCAGCTTAGATGGGCGCGGACAGGGCTATGGCTACACCTTC; CDR3 protein: CASSLDGRGQGYGYTF
J gene: TRBJ2-7; D gene: TRBD2; clone size: .; V gene: TRBV4-1; CDR3 DNA: TGCGCCAGCAGCCAAGCCGCAGGTGGGGGGGGCGAGCAGTACTTC; CDR3 protein: CASSQAAGGGGEQYF
J gene: TRBJ1-3; D gene: .; clone size: .; V gene: TRBV5-1; CDR3 DNA: TGCGCCAGCAGCTTTACGAGTTCCGGAAACACCATATATTTT; CDR3 protein: CASSFTSSGNTIYF
J gene: TRBJ2-7; D gene: TRBD1; clone size: once; V gene: TRBV7-2; CDR3 DNA: TGTGCCAGCAGCTTAGGACAGGGGCTCGGATACGAGCAGTACTTC; CDR3 protein: CASSLGQGLGYEQYF
J gene: TRBJ1-6; D gene: .; clone size: once; V gene: TRBV5-1; CDR3 DNA: TGCGCCAGCAGCCCCACAGAGGGTTATAATTCACCCCTCCACTTT; CDR3 protein: CASSPTEGYNSPLHF
J gene: TRBJ1-5; D gene: TRBD1; clone size: .; V gene: TRBV27; CDR3 DNA: TGTGCCAGCAGTGTTTCCGGGACAGAGAGAAATCAGCCCCAGCATTTT; CDR3 protein: CASSVSGTERNQPQHF
J gene: TRBJ2-7; D gene: TRBD1; clone size: few; V gene: TRBV5-6; CDR3 DNA: TGTGCCAGCAGCCGCTTGGGGACAGGGGGATCTATATCCTACGAGCAGTACTTC; CDR3 protein: CASSRLGTGGSISYEQYF
J gene: TRBJ1-4; D gene: TRBD1; clone size: .; V gene: TRBV7-2; CDR3 DNA: TGTGCCAGCAGTACAGGGGGGCGGGTGGATGAAAAACTGTTTTTT; CDR3 protein: CASSTGGRVDEKLFF